This is a list of T cell receptor beta chains from one sample in a study of T cells expressing NK-cell markers. TCRdb re-called the 5' RACE reads; every CDR3 protein appears as one record, without DNA. The table lists 500,000 to 700,000 distinct CDR3 sequences. Sequencing used blood T cells: a sorted CD56 or NKG2C T cell subset, CD4+ or CD8+ T cells, or bulk PBMC T cells (not recorded which). These receptors all come from a man younger than 35 in good health. The CDR3 runs from the conserved cysteine through the conserved F or W.

j_gene: TRBJ2-6; v_gene: TRBV20-1; CDR3aa: CSAREWKDRASGANVLTF
j_gene: TRBJ1-1; v_gene: TRBV4-1; CDR3aa: CASCPTFLRGPLAAFF
j_gene: TRBJ2-5; v_gene: TRBV7-9; CDR3aa: CASTLQGETQYF
j_gene: TRBJ2-1; v_gene: TRBV7-9; CDR3aa: CASSTPLSRDNEQFF
j_gene: TRBJ2-7; v_gene: TRBV11-2; CDR3aa: CASSLAGPTYEQYF
j_gene: TRBJ2-3; v_gene: TRBV29-1; CDR3aa: CSVSTGTSTDTQYF
j_gene: TRBJ2-1; v_gene: TRBV4-1; CDR3aa: CASSAPLRDNEQFF
j_gene: TRBJ1-1; v_gene: TRBV5-1; CDR3aa: CASSLVGMNTEAFF
j_gene: TRBJ2-7; v_gene: TRBV29-1; CDR3aa: CSVEDHGDRGYEQYF
j_gene: TRBJ2-1; v_gene: TRBV7-6; CDR3aa: CASSPSTRTYHLNEQFF
j_gene: TRBJ2-1; v_gene: TRBV6-2/TRBV6-3; CDR3aa: CASSYSYFKRDSLKYNEQFF
j_gene: TRBJ2-3; v_gene: TRBV5-8; CDR3aa: CASSWGTSGNTDTQYF
j_gene: TRBJ2-1; v_gene: TRBV27; CDR3aa: CASSLSWQKGLAKVSPYNEQFF
j_gene: TRBJ2-2; v_gene: TRBV12-3/TRBV12-4; CDR3aa: CASSPSGNTGELFF
j_gene: TRBJ1-6; v_gene: TRBV12-3/TRBV12-4; CDR3aa: CASRDRAPNSPLHF
j_gene: TRBJ2-7; v_gene: TRBV7-7; CDR3aa: CASSPGQLAEQYF